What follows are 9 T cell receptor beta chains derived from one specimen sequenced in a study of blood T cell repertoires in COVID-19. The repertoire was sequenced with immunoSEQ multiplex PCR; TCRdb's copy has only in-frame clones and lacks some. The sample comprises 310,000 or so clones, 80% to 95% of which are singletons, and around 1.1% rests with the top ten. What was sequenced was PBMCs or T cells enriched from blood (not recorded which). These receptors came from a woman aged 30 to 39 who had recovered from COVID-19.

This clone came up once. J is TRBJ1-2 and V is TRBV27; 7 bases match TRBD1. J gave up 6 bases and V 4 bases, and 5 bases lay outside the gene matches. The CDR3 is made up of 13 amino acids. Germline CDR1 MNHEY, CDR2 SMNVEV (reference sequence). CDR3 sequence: CASSSGGHHGYTF. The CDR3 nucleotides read TGTGCCAGCAGTTCAGGGGGTCATCATGGCTACACCTTC.

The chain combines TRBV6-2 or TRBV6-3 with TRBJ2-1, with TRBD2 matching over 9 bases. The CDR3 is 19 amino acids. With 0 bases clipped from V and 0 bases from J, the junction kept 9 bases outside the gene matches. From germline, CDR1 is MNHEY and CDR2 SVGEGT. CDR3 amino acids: CASSYSGAGGPSSYNEQFF. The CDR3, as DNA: TGTGCCAGCAGTTACTCGGGAGCGGGAGGACCGAGCTCCTACAATGAGCAGTTCTTC.

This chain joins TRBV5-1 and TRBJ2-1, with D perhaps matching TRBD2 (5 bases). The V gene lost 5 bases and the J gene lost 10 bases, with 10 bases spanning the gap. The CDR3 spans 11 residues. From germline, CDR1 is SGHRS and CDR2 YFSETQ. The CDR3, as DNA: TGCGCCAGCAGTCTCGAGCGGGAGCAGTTCTTC. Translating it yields CASSLEREQFF.

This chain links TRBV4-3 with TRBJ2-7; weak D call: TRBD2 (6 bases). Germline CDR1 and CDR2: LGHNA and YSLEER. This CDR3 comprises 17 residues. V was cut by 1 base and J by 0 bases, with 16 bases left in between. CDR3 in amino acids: CASSQVLASVNSYEQYF. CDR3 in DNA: TGCGCCAGCAGCCAAGTTCTGGCTAGCGTTAACTCCTACGAGCAGTACTTC.

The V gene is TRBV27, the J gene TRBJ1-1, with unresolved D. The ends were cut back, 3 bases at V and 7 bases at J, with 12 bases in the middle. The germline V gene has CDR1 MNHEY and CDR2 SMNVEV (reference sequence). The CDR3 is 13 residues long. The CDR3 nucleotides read TGTGCCAGCAGTTTTAGTCAACAGAGTGAAGCTTTCTTT. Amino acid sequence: CASSFSQQSEAFF.

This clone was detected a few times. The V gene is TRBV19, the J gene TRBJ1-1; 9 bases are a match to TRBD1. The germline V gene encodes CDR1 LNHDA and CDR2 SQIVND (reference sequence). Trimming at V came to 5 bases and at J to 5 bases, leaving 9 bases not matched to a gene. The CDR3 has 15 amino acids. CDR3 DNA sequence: TGTGCCAGTAGTTCGACAGGGGGAAGGGGGACTGAAGCTTTCTTT. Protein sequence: CASSSTGGRGTEAFF.

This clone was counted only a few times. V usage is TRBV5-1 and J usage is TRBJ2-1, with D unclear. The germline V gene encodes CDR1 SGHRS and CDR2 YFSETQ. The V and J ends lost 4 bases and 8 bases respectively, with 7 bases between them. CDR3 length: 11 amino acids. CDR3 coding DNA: TGCGCCAGCAGCCGACAAGATGAGCAGTTCTTC. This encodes CASSRQDEQFF.

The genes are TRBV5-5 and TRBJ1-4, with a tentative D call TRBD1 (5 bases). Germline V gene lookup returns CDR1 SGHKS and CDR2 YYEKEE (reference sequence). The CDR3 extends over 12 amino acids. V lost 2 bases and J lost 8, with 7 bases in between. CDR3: CASSLRGEKLFF. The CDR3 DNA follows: TGTGCCAGCAGCTTACGGGGGGAAAAACTGTTTTTT. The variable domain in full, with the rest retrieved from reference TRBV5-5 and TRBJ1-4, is DAGVTQSPTHLIKTRGQQVTLRCSPISGHKSVSWYQQVLGQGPQFIFQYYEKEERGRGNFPDRFSARQFPNYSSELNVNALLLGDSALYLCASSLRGEKLFFGSGTQLSVL.

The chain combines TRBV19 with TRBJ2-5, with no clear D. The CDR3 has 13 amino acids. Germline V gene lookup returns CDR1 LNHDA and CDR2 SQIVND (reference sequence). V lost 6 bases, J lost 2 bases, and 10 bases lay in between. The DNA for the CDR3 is TGTGCCAGTAGGGTCGCCAGGCAAGAGACCCAGTACTTC. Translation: CASRVARQETQYF. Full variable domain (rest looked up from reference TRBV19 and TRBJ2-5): DGGITQSPKYLFRKEGQNVTLSCEQNLNHDAMYWYRQDPGQGLRLIYYSQIVNDFQKGDIAEGYSVSREKKESFPLTVTSAQKNPTAFYLCASRVARQETQYFGPGTRLLVL.